The present T cell receptor beta chain was sequenced within a study of blood T cell repertoires in COVID-19. Using immunoSEQ multiplex PCR, the repertoire was profiled, and TCRdb retains in-frame clones only, with some absent. The table has under 500,000 clones, 87% seen once; the top ten hold approximately 2%. The germline V gene has CDR1 LGHDT and CDR2 YNNKEL (reference sequence). V shed 0 bases and J shed 4 bases, with 22 bases lying between them. This CDR3 has 18 amino acids. This chain connects TRBV3-1 (or the pseudogene TRBV3-2) to TRBJ2-7; TRBD2 is a possible D gene (5 bases). The TCR sequence derives from a woman aged 18-30 years with acute COVID-19. Source material: PBMCs or T cells enriched from blood (not recorded which). The CDR3 region is CASSQDLIGGRAKYEQYF. CDR3 bases: TGTGCCAGCAGCCAAGATTTAATCGGTGGGAGAGCTAAATACGAGCAGTACTTC.